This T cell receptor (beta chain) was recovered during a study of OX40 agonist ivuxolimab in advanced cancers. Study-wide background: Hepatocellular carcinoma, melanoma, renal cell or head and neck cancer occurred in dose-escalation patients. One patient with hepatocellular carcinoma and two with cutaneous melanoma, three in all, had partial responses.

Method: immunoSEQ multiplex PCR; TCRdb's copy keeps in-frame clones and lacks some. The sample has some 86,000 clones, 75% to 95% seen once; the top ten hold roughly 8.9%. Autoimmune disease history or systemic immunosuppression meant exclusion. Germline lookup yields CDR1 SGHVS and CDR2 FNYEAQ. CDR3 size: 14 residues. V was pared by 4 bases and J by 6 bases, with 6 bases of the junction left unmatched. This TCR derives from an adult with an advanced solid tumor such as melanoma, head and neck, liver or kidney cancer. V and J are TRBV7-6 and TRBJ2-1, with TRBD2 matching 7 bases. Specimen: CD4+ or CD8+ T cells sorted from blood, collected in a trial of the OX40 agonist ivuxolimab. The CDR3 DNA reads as TGTGCCAGCAGCTCTGGACTAGTCGGCAATGAGCAGTTCTTC. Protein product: CASSSGLVGNEQFF. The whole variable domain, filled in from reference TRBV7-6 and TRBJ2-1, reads GAGVSQSPRYKVTKRGQDVALRCDPISGHVSLYWYRQALGQGPEFLTYFNYEAQQDKSGLPNDRFSAERPEGSISTLTIQRTEQRDSAMYRCASSSGLVGNEQFFGPGTRLTVL.